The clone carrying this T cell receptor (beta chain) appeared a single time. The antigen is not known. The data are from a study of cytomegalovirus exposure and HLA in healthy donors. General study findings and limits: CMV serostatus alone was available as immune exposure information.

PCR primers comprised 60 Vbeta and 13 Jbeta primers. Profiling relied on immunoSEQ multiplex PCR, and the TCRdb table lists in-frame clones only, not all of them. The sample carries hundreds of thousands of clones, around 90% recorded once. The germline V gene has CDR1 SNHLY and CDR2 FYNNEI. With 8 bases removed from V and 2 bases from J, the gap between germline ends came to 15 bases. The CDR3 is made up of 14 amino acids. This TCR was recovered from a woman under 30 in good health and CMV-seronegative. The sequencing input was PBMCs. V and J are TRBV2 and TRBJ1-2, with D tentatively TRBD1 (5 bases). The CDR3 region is CASGGTVPNYGYTF. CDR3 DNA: TGTGCCAGCGGAGGGACTGTCCCAAACTATGGCTACACCTTC.